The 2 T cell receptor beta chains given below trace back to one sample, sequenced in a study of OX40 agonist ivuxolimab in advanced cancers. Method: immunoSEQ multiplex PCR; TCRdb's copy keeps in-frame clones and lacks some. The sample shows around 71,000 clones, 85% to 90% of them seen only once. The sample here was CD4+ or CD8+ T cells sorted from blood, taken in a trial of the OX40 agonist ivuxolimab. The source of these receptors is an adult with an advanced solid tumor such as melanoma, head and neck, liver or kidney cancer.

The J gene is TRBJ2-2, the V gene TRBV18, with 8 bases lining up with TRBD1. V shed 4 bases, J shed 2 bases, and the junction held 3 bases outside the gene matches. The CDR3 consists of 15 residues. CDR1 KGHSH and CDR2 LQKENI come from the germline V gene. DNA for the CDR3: TGTGCCAGCTCACTTGGACAGGGAAACACCGGGGAGCTGTTTTTT. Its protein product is CASSLGQGNTGELFF.

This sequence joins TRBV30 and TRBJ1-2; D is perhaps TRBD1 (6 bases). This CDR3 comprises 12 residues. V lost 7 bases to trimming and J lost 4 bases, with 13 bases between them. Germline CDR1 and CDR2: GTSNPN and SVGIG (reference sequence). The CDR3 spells CALQGGGYGYTF. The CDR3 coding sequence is TGTGCCTTACAGGGAGGAGGCTATGGCTACACCTTC.